A selection of T cell receptor beta chains follows, all from one sample in a study of blood T cell repertoires in COVID-19. Profiled with immunoSEQ multiplex PCR; TCRdb holds only in-frame clones, not every one. The sample contains approximately 110,000 clones, about 76% of which appear only once. Input material: peripheral blood. The receptor source for this set is a man of 80 years or more with acute or convalescent COVID-19. Each CDR3 is given with its conserved first and last residue. The D gene is left open where the match is weak. Size is omitted from some rows. Given values are once, few, many or a class for expanded clones.

abundance	v_gene	d_gene	j_gene	len	CDR3nt	CDR3aa
-	TRBV28	-	TRBJ1-1	13	TGTGCCAGCAGTTATCTTAGCGGGGCGGGAGCTTTCTTT	CASSYLSGAGAFF
-	TRBV28	-	TRBJ2-3	16	-	CASSLVASGIAWQYHF
-	TRBV2	-	TRBJ2-5	15	TGTGCCAGCAGGACCCAGGACAGTATCCAAGAGACCCAGTACTTC	CASRTQDSIQETQYF
-	TRBV11-3	-	TRBJ1-1	14	TGTGCCAGCAGCTTGAGAGCAGGGGCGCGTGAAGCTTTCTTT	CASSLRAGAREAFF
-	TRBV5-6	TRBD1	TRBJ1-2	14	TGTGCCAGCAGCTCGACAGGGGCGAGCTATGGCTACACCTTC	CASSSTGASYGYTF
once	TRBV28	TRBD1	TRBJ1-1	14	TGTGCCAGCAGTCGAGGGGGCGCAAACTCTGAAGCTTTCTTT	CASSRGGANSEAFF
-	TRBV3-1/TRBV3-2	-	TRBJ2-1	16	TGTGCCAGCAGCCAAGGGGGCAGGACAACCTACAATGAGCAGTTCTTC	CASSQGGRTTYNEQFF
-	TRBV9	TRBD1	TRBJ2-7	16	TGTGCCAGCAGCGTAAGAGGTGGGACAGGGGGCACCGAGCAGTACTTC	CASSVRGGTGGTEQYF
-	TRBV18	TRBD2	TRBJ2-3	16	TGTGCCAGCTCATTCGGGACTAGCGTTCTCCCAGATACGCAGTATTTT	CASSFGTSVLPDTQYF
-	TRBV3-1/TRBV3-2	TRBD1	TRBJ2-7	17	TGTGCCAGCTGCCATGAGAGATGTTGGACAGGGGGCAACGAGCAGTACTTC	CASCHERCWTGGNEQYF
-	TRBV7-3	TRBD1	TRBJ2-1	16	TGTGCCAGCAGGCCCGGGACAGGGGGATTCTACAATGAGCAGTTCTTC	CASRPGTGGFYNEQFF
-	TRBV25-1	TRBD1	TRBJ2-5	14	TGTGCCAGCAGTGTGGGACAGGTCCAAGAGACCCAGTACTTC	CASSVGQVQETQYF
-	TRBV12-5	TRBD2	TRBJ2-7	14	TGTGCTAGTGCCGTGGGACTAGCGGGAGTTGAGCAGTACTTC	CASAVGLAGVEQYF
-	TRBV5-1	TRBD1	TRBJ1-1	15	TGCGCCAGCAGCGGACAGGGGGCGGGGAGCACTGAAGCTTTCTTT	CASSGQGAGSTEAFF
-	TRBV5-4	-	TRBJ2-5	15	TGTGCCAGCAGCTCCAAGCGGGACAACCAAGAGACCCAGTACTTC	CASSSKRDNQETQYF
few	TRBV7-3	-	TRBJ2-6	19	TGTGCCAGCAGCTTAACAGGAGCCCAAAGCCAGTCCGGGGCCAACGTCCTGACTTTC	CASSLTGAQSQSGANVLTF
-	TRBV27	TRBD1	TRBJ2-2	16	TGTGCCAGCAGAAGAGGGACAGGTTGGTCCACCGGGGAGCTGTTTTTT	CASRRGTGWSTGELFF
-	TRBV5-1	-	TRBJ2-5	14	TGCGCCAGCAGCTTATATAGAACTGAGAAGACCCAGTACTTC	CASSLYRTEKTQYF
-	TRBV5-1	TRBD1	TRBJ1-1	14	TGCGCCAGCAGCTTGCAGGGGGATTACACTGAAGCTTTCTTT	CASSLQGDYTEAFF
-	TRBV6-5	-	TRBJ2-7	14	TGTGCCAGCAATCACCGGGTTACCGGGTACGAGCAGTACTTC	CASNHRVTGYEQYF
-	TRBV28	-	TRBJ2-1	14	TGTGCCAGCAGTTTAGCGGGGTACTACAATGAGCAGTTCTTC	CASSLAGYYNEQFF
-	TRBV10-3	-	TRBJ2-1	15	TGTGCCGCAGGGCCTAGCGGGCTTCAGGGGGGTGAGCAGTTCTTC	CAAGPSGLQGGEQFF
-	TRBV28	TRBD1	TRBJ2-7	14	TGTGCCAGCATTTCCGGGACAGGATACTACGAGCAGTACTTC	CASISGTGYYEQYF
-	TRBV28	-	TRBJ1-1	12	TGTGCCAGCAGCGAATACAGGGCTGAAGCTTTCTTT	CASSEYRAEAFF
-	TRBV5-1	-	TRBJ1-1	11	TGCGCCAGCAGCTTGCAGGATGAAGCTTTCTTT	CASSLQDEAFF
-	TRBV5-8	TRBD1	TRBJ1-2	15	TGTGCCAGCAGCTTGGTGACAGGGAGGAACTATGGCTACACCTTC	CASSLVTGRNYGYTF
-	TRBV25-1	TRBD1	TRBJ1-2	13	TGTGCCACCTCGGACAGGGTTTTTTATGGCTACACCTTC	CATSDRVFYGYTF
-	TRBV6-6	TRBD1	TRBJ2-7	15	TGTGCCAGCAGCCCCGCTCGACAGGGGGCCTACGAGCAGTACTTC	CASSPARQGAYEQYF
-	TRBV29-1	TRBD1	TRBJ2-5	12	TGCAGCCTCCGACAGGGGCGGGAGACCCAGTACTTC	CSLRQGRETQYF
-	TRBV27	-	TRBJ1-5	12	TGTGCCAGCAGTTTCTTCAATCAGCCCCAGCATTTT	CASSFFNQPQHF
-	TRBV28	-	TRBJ1-5	15	TGTGCCAGCAGCCGTCCGCAGGGGCCGGGGCAGCCCCAGCATTTT	CASSRPQGPGQPQHF
-	TRBV29-1	TRBD1	TRBJ1-4	12	TGCAGCGTGGGGGCAGGGGGCGAAAAACTGTTTTTT	CSVGAGGEKLFF
-	TRBV27	-	TRBJ1-2	12	TGTGCCAGCAGTTCCGGGTTGAGTGGCTACACCTTC	CASSSGLSGYTF
few	TRBV11-2	-	TRBJ1-6	15	TGTGCCAGCAGCTTAGTACAGCTGGGTAATTCACCCCTCCACTTT	CASSLVQLGNSPLHF
-	TRBV5-1	-	TRBJ1-6	15	TGCGCCAGCAGCTTGGTTTCAGCCTATAATTCACCCCTCCACTTT	CASSLVSAYNSPLHF
-	TRBV2	TRBD1	TRBJ1-5	14	TGTGCCAGCAACGAGGACAGGGCCATTCAGCCCCAGCATTTT	CASNEDRAIQPQHF
-	TRBV7-9	-	TRBJ2-2	15	TGTGCCAGCAGACTAGCAGGTTTCAACACCGGGGAGCTGTTTTTT	CASRLAGFNTGELFF
-	TRBV10-3	-	TRBJ1-2	12	TGTGCCATCAGTGAGACGACAGCTGATTACACCTTC	CAISETTADYTF
-	TRBV19	-	TRBJ1-2	14	TGTGCCAGTAGTAAGACGGACAGCGGATATGGCTACACCTTC	CASSKTDSGYGYTF
-	TRBV19	-	TRBJ2-6	17	TGTGCCAGTAGGGTGAGCTTACTAGGCACTGGGGCCAACGTCCTGACTTTC	CASRVSLLGTGANVLTF